The 28 T cell receptor beta chains in this list originate from one sample, sequenced in a study of T cell repertoires in cytomegalovirus infection. TCRdb reprocessed the reads via MiXCR and lists one record per CDR3 protein. This sample has some 400,000 distinct CDR3 sequences, with 18% found just once. The specimen sequenced was PBMCs. Receptor source: a human donor in good health (CMV status not recorded). Some clones in this sample may be carry-over from other donors' samples.

V is TRBV4-3 and J is TRBJ1-5; 7 bases line up with TRBD1. Germline V gives CDR1 LGHNA, CDR2 YSLEER. The CDR3 has 17 residues. The junction had 7 bases not matched to a gene; V was cut back by 0 bases and J by 2 bases. In nucleotides, the CDR3 is TGCGCCAGCAGCCAAGAAGCCGACAGGGTAGGCAATCAGCCCCAGCATTTT. Its protein is CASSQEADRVGNQPQHF.

V usage is TRBV6-6 and J usage is TRBJ2-1; TRBD2 might be the D (5 bases). There are 18 residues in the CDR3. V lost 2 bases and J 6 bases, leaving 23 bases between the germline ends. Per germline, CDR1 MNHNY and CDR2 SVGAGI (reference sequence). This chain's CDR3 is CASSYVGGPTIFGNEQFF. The CDR3 DNA reads TGTGCCAGCAGTTACGTCGGCGGGCCCACCATCTTTGGCAATGAGCAGTTCTTC.

This chain connects TRBV7-8 to TRBJ1-2; no clear D gene. V lost 5 bases and J 6 bases, leaving 19 bases between the germline ends. The CDR3 has 15 amino acids. Germline CDR1 is SGHVS and CDR2 is FQNEAQ. In DNA, the CDR3 is TGTGCCAGCAGCACCAGAACTCCGGCGGGCGATGGCTACACCTTC. Residues: CASSTRTPAGDGYTF.

As regards this clonotype: A much larger clone lies a single base off, so this may be a read error. Here the CDR3 omits its conserved ending phenylalanine or tryptophan, so a read error is the likely source. The chain links TRBV7-2 to TRBJ2-7; weak D call: TRBD2 (5 bases). V lost 5 bases and J 3 bases, leaving 17 bases between the germline ends. The CDR3 covers 15 residues. Looked up from germline, CDR1 is SGHTA and CDR2 is FQGNSA. The CDR3 region is CASSIGMDWGYEQYC. CDR3 DNA: TGTGCCAGCAGCATCGGGATGGATTGGGGCTACGAGCAGTACTGC.

This clonotype was seen repeatedly, ten times or more. The chain recombines TRBV7-9 with TRBJ1-1, with D possibly being TRBD1 (5 bases). The germline V gene has CDR1 SEHNR and CDR2 FQNEAQ (reference sequence). The CDR3 sequence is 17 residues long. V was cut by 1 base and J by 5 bases, with 20 bases left in between. This CDR3 reads CASSLVGEAPSGTEAFF. Written as DNA, the CDR3 is TGTGCCAGCAGCTTAGTAGGGGAGGCCCCTTCGGGAACTGAAGCTTTCTTT.

This chain connects TRBV29-1 to TRBJ2-3; D is uncertain. Germline CDR1 reads SQVTM; CDR2 reads ANQGSEA. Between the trimmed V and J ends, which lost 3 bases and 1 base, there was a span of 5 bases. This CDR3 spans 12 amino acids. The CDR3 DNA reads TGCAGCGTTGAGAATCGCACAGATACGCAGTATTTT. This gives the protein CSVENRTDTQYF.

A few counts support this clonotype. V gene TRBV28 combines with J gene TRBJ2-3; the D gene is possibly TRBD1 (6 bases). V was trimmed by 6 bases and J by 5 bases, leaving 18 bases between them. Germline V gene lookup returns CDR1 MDHEN and CDR2 SYDVKM. The CDR3 sequence is 15 residues long. This CDR3 reads CASSWDTGWEDTQYF. The CDR3 DNA follows: TGTGCCAGCAGCTGGGACACGGGATGGGAAGATACGCAGTATTTT.

This clonotype was seen ten or more times. In DNA, the CDR3 is TGTGCCAGCAGGGAGGGACTAGCCAGCGAGACCCAGTACTTC. This translates into CASREGLASETQYF. The chain is built from TRBV6-5 and TRBJ2-5; 9 positions agree with TRBD2. Germline CDR1 reads MNHEY; CDR2 reads SVGAGI. V lost 6 bases and J lost 5; bases outside the gene matches: 7. CDR3 length: 14 amino acids.

This clonotype was counted between two and nine times. This chain connects TRBV12-3 or TRBV12-4 to TRBJ2-6; a possible D gene is TRBD1 (5 bases). Trimming took 3 bases from V and 9 from J, leaving 9 bases between them. The CDR3 has 13 residues. CDR3 nucleotides: TGTGCCAGCAGTTTCGACAGATACAACGTCCTGACTTTC. Its translation: CASSFDRYNVLTF.

The rearrangement uses TRBV28 and TRBJ2-1; 8 bases match TRBD2. This CDR3 region has 16 residues. Germline V lookup: CDR1 MDHEN, CDR2 SYDVKM. The trim removed 4 bases at V and 4 bases at J, leaving 9 bases unmatched. The CDR3 region is CASSSVSGGSYNEQFF. In DNA, the CDR3 is TGTGCCAGCAGTTCGGTCAGCGGGGGCTCATACAATGAGCAGTTCTTC.

J is TRBJ1-3 and V is TRBV2; no firm D call. Between the trimmed V and J ends, which lost 11 bases and 1 base, there was a span of 12 bases. Looked up from germline, CDR1 is SNHLY and CDR2 is FYNNEI. The CDR3 sequence is 13 residues long. CDR3 nucleotide sequence: TGTGCCGGCGGCGGATCTTCTGGAAACACCATATATTTT. It encodes CAGGGSSGNTIYF.

This chain links TRBV7-9 with TRBJ1-2, with 8 bases identical to TRBD1. The CDR3 sequence is 13 residues long. The ends lost 6 bases at V and 3 bases at J; junction bases unmatched: 3. From germline, CDR1 is SEHNR and CDR2 FQNEAQ (reference sequence). The CDR3 reads CASRDREDYGYTF. The CDR3 nucleotides read TGTGCCAGCAGGGACAGGGAAGACTATGGCTACACCTTC.

The rearrangement uses TRBV24-1 and TRBJ2-5; D gene ambiguous. CDR1 and CDR2 (germline): KGHDR, SFDVKD. The CDR3 extends over 14 amino acids. The germline V and J ends were trimmed by 7 bases and 4 bases, with 15 bases remaining between them. In DNA, the CDR3 is TGTGCCACCAGCCTCCGGCATAGGCGAGAGACCCAGTACTTC. It translates to CATSLRHRRETQYF.

The V gene is TRBV20-1, the J gene TRBJ1-4; the D is unclear. This CDR3 is 13 amino acids long. Trimming removed 5 bases at V and 0 bases at J, with 7 bases between. CDR1 and CDR2 from the germline V gene are DFQATT and SNEGSKA (reference sequence). The CDR3 DNA reads TGCAGTGCTTTAGATGCAACTAATGAAAAACTGTTTTTT. This sequence encodes CSALDATNEKLFF.

This clonotype has at least ten counts. The V call is TRBV12-3 or TRBV12-4, the J call TRBJ2-6; no definite D call. Trimming cost V 7 bases and J 0 bases, with 4 bases left between them. CDR3 length equals 13 residues. The CDR3 here is CASTLSGANVLTF. The DNA for the CDR3 is TGTGCCAGCACTCTCTCTGGGGCCAACGTCCTGACTTTC.

The chain couples TRBV5-4 to TRBJ2-5; D may be TRBD2 (6 bases). The CDR3 contains 13 residues. Trimming stripped 2 bases from V and 5 bases from J, with 10 bases between. Germline lookup yields CDR1 SGHNT and CDR2 YYREEE (reference sequence). In nucleotides, the CDR3 is TGTGCCAGCAGCTTCGAGGGGAGGGAGACCCAGTACTTC. The encoded protein is CASSFEGRETQYF.

The V gene is TRBV12-3 or TRBV12-4, the J gene TRBJ1-3; D is undetermined. The CDR3 loop spans 15 amino acids. The V end lost 2 bases, the J end lost 0 bases, and 8 bases lay between the germline ends. The CDR3 region has the DNA TGTGCCAGCAGTTTACGTGGGAACTCTGGAAACACCATATATTTT. Residues: CASSLRGNSGNTIYF.

This clonotype was picked up a small number of times. V and J are TRBV7-2 and TRBJ2-7, with 9 bases that match TRBD1. Germline loops: CDR1 SGHTA, CDR2 FQGNSA. CDR3 length: 15 amino acids. V gave up 1 base and J gave up 9 bases; unmatched junction bases: 10. CDR3 protein: CASSLVGTGYGVQYF. In DNA form, the CDR3 reads TGTGCCAGCAGCTTAGTAGGGACAGGGTATGGGGTGCAGTACTTC.

Comments on this clonotype: A much larger clone differs from this one at a single base, so this may be a read error. The rearrangement links TRBV10-3 to TRBJ2-5; 8 bases match TRBD1. Germline CDR1 is ENHRY and CDR2 is SYGVKD. The CDR3 is 13 amino acids. The J segment lost 3 bases and the V segment lost 6 bases, leaving 3 bases of the junction unmatched. In nucleotides, the CDR3 is TGTGCCATCAGCCCGGACAGGGAAGAGACCCAGTACTTC. It yields the protein CAISPDREETQYF.

The genes are TRBV5-4 and TRBJ2-3; 8 nucleotides agree with TRBD2. The V and J ends lost 4 bases and 0 bases, in that order; junction bases with no gene match: 13. The CDR3 length is 18 residues. Germline lookup yields CDR1 SGHNT and CDR2 YYREEE (reference sequence). The CDR3 loop reads CASSPGLAESGSTDTQYF. The DNA for the CDR3 is TGTGCCAGCAGCCCCGGACTAGCAGAGTCAGGTAGCACAGATACGCAGTATTTT.

This chain connects TRBV20-1 to TRBJ2-1; TRBD2 is a possible D gene (5 bases). Germline lookup yields CDR1 DFQATT and CDR2 SNEGSKA (reference sequence). V shed 5 bases and J shed 12 bases, with 11 bases lying between them. The CDR3 length is 10 residues. Written as DNA, the CDR3 is TGCAGTGCTTACGGGAATACGCAGTTCTTC. Residues: CSAYGNTQFF.

This chain uses TRBV7-2 with TRBJ2-7; D assignment may be TRBD1 or TRBD2 (5 bases each). Germline lookup yields CDR1 SGHTA and CDR2 FQGNSA. This CDR3 is 16 amino acids long. With 2 bases removed from V and 7 bases from J, the gap between germline ends came to 21 bases. CDR3 bases: TGTGCCAGCAGCTTACAACCGGGACCCTTTAGGAGTGAGCAGTACTTC. It translates to CASSLQPGPFRSEQYF.

Ten or more counts support this clonotype. The J gene is TRBJ1-5, the V gene TRBV7-2; 7 bases fit TRBD1. V lost 5 bases, J lost 12 bases, and 10 bases stayed unmatched. The CDR3 spans 13 residues. Looked up from germline, CDR1 is SGHTA and CDR2 is FQGNSA. The CDR3 DNA is TGTGCCAGCAGCAGAGACAGGGCAGAACTCCAGCATTTT. Translated: CASSRDRAELQHF.

This clonotype was found many times. The chain employs TRBV4-1 and TRBJ1-5; a possible D gene is TRBD1 (5 bases). Trimming took 1 base from V and 5 from J, leaving 12 bases between them. There are 15 residues in the CDR3. CDR1 and CDR2 from the germline V gene are MGHRA and YSYEKL. The CDR3, as DNA: TGCGCCAGCAGCCAAGTCCTGACAGCTTATCAGCCCCAGCATTTT. It translates to CASSQVLTAYQPQHF.

The sample holds many counts of this clonotype. The CDR3, as DNA: TGTGCCAGCAGTTGGAGCAGGGGGACTGAAGCTTTCTTT. Amino acid sequence: CASSWSRGTEAFF. The rearrangement uses TRBV12-3 or TRBV12-4 and TRBJ1-1; 7 bases are shared with TRBD1. The CDR3 extends over 13 amino acids. V gave up 4 bases and J gave up 5 bases; unmatched junction bases: 4.

This clonotype came up many times. CDR3 DNA sequence: TGTGCCAGCAGCTTAGGGACAGGGGGCGATCAGCCCCAGCATTTT. Protein sequence: CASSLGTGGDQPQHF. The chain is built from TRBV7-6 and TRBJ1-5; 11 nucleotides align to TRBD1. Trimming cost V 1 base and J 5 bases; bases outside gene matches: 1. The CDR3 is 15 residues long. CDR1 and CDR2 (germline): SGHVS, FNYEAQ.

The chain uses TRBV7-9 and TRBJ1-6, with 9 positions matching TRBD1. CDR1 is SEHNR, CDR2 FQNEAQ, per germline (reference sequence). Trimming cost V 6 bases and J 10 bases; bases outside gene matches: 13. The CDR3 contains 16 residues. In DNA form, the CDR3 reads TGTGCCAGCAGTTACCAATATGGGACAGGGTTCTCACCCCTCCACTTT. This sequence encodes CASSYQYGTGFSPLHF.

This clonotype was seen repeatedly, ten times or more. Written as DNA, the CDR3 is TGTGCCAGCAGCTTACGTGGTGTTGGGGTTCTCTCCTACAATGAGCAGTTCTTC. This gives the protein CASSLRGVGVLSYNEQFF. The V call is TRBV7-2, the J call TRBJ2-1; D call uncertain. The CDR3 spans 18 residues. Per the germline V gene, CDR1 is SGHTA and CDR2 is FQGNSA. V was clipped by 2 bases and J by 0 bases, with 17 bases between them.